This T cell receptor (beta chain) was retrieved from a study of breast tumors, draining lymph nodes, adjacent tissues. Broader study findings: Compared with basal-like, luminal-like tumors shared significantly more repertoire with nontumor tissue. Tumors had less TCR diversity than lymph nodes, more than nontumor tissue. Data fit most tumor T cells coming from lymph node, expanding in tumor.

Axillary draining lymph nodes of breast cancer patients supplied the node samples. This clonotype was recorded at least ten times. The target antigen is unknown. TCRdb processed the multiplex PCR reads anew with MiXCR; each CDR3 protein has one entry. The profile shows more than 250,000 distinct CDR3 sequences, 30% of them singletons. CDR1 and CDR2 from the germline V gene are SGHNT and YENEEA. This CDR3 has 16 amino acids. The J segment lost 2 bases and the V segment lost 1 base, leaving 8 bases of the junction unmatched. Material for sequencing was axillary lymph node tissue. This clonotype was sampled from a female donor with breast cancer. Some clones in this sample may be carry-over from other donors' samples. The chain combines TRBV11-3 with TRBJ2-7, with 7 bases matching TRBD1. The CDR3, as DNA: TGTGCCAGCAGCTTAGGACAGGGACGATACACCTACGAGCAGTACTTC. This sequence encodes CASSLGQGRYTYEQYF.